Listed below are T cell receptor beta chains from one sample, sequenced in a study of glioma-infiltrating T cells after dendritic cell vaccination. Measured with immunoSEQ multiplex PCR; TCRdb has only the in-frame clones, and not every one. The table records about 92,000 clones, over 75% of them present only once. This sample comprised blood, obtained before dendritic cell vaccination. These receptors all come from a human donor with glioblastoma. The CDR3 runs from the conserved cysteine through the conserved F or W. D genes are given only for firm matches. Size values are once, few and many counts, or a class for expanded clones, and some rows have none.

v_call: TRBV5-4
j_call: TRBJ1-2
clone_size: .
d_call: TRBD1
cdr3_aa: CASRSGTGLPTF
cdr3_nt: TGTGCCAGCAGATCCGGGACAGGGTTGCCCACCTTC

v_call: TRBV7-9
j_call: TRBJ2-7
clone_size: .
d_call: TRBD2
cdr3_aa: CASSLGGLAGIYEQYF
cdr3_nt: TGTGCCAGCAGCTTAGGGGGACTAGCGGGGATCTACGAGCAGTACTTC

v_call: TRBV6-5
j_call: TRBJ1-1
clone_size: .
d_call: .
cdr3_aa: CASSYSPGHGGEAFF
cdr3_nt: TGTGCCAGCAGTTACTCTCCGGGACATGGTGGGGAAGCTTTCTTT

v_call: TRBV9
j_call: TRBJ2-3
clone_size: .
d_call: TRBD2
cdr3_aa: CASSVGLAGDSDTQYF
cdr3_nt: TGTGCCAGCAGCGTAGGTCTAGCGGGAGATTCAGATACGCAGTATTTT

v_call: TRBV11-3
j_call: TRBJ1-1
clone_size: .
d_call: .
cdr3_aa: CASSLVANTEAFF
cdr3_nt: TGTGCCAGCAGCTTAGTGGCGAACACTGAAGCTTTCTTT

v_call: TRBV27
j_call: TRBJ1-4
clone_size: .
d_call: TRBD1
cdr3_aa: CASSTVGDRGYKLFF
cdr3_nt: TGTGCCAGCAGCACAGTAGGGGACAGGGGGTATAAACTGTTTTTT

v_call: TRBV18
j_call: TRBJ2-7
clone_size: .
d_call: .
cdr3_aa: CASSPDSYEQYF
cdr3_nt: TGTGCCAGCTCACCGGACAGCTACGAGCAGTACTTC

v_call: TRBV7-9
j_call: TRBJ2-1
clone_size: .
d_call: TRBD1
cdr3_aa: CASSLLSGQGDNEQFF
cdr3_nt: TGTGCCAGCAGCTTACTCTCTGGACAGGGTGACAATGAGCAGTTCTTC

v_call: TRBV7-2
j_call: TRBJ2-3
clone_size: .
d_call: TRBD2
cdr3_aa: CASSLYGSGGGTDTQYF
cdr3_nt: TGTGCCAGCAGCTTATATGGTAGCGGGGGAGGTACAGATACGCAGTATTTT

v_call: TRBV15
j_call: TRBJ1-1
clone_size: once
d_call: TRBD1
cdr3_aa: CATSRDRGRQGAFF
cdr3_nt: TGTGCCACCAGCAGAGATAGGGGGAGACAGGGGGCTTTCTTT

v_call: TRBV30
j_call: TRBJ2-7
clone_size: .
d_call: TRBD1
cdr3_aa: CAWSVLTGGYEQYF
cdr3_nt: TGTGCCTGGAGTGTACTAACAGGGGGCTACGAGCAGTACTTC

v_call: TRBV6-1
j_call: TRBJ1-2
clone_size: few
d_call: TRBD1
cdr3_aa: CASSLGQGALYGYTF
cdr3_nt: TGTGCCAGCAGCCTGGGACAGGGGGCACTTTATGGCTACACCTTC

v_call: TRBV6-5
j_call: TRBJ2-2
clone_size: .
d_call: .
cdr3_aa: CASSYEGFTGELFF
cdr3_nt: TGTGCCAGCAGTTACGAGGGTTTTACCGGGGAGCTGTTTTTT

v_call: TRBV4-3
j_call: TRBJ1-5
clone_size: .
d_call: .
cdr3_aa: CASSQGVFNQPQHF
cdr3_nt: TGCGCCAGCAGCCAAGGCGTCTTCAATCAGCCCCAGCATTTT

v_call: TRBV12-2
j_call: TRBJ2-3
clone_size: .
d_call: .
cdr3_aa: CASRLASAGETDTQYF
cdr3_nt: TGTGCAAGTCGCTTGGCTTCCGCAGGGGAGACAGATACGCAGTATTTT

v_call: TRBV28
j_call: TRBJ1-4
clone_size: .
d_call: TRBD1
cdr3_aa: CASGLPGQTNEKLFF
cdr3_nt: TGTGCCAGCGGCCTCCCGGGACAGACGAATGAAAAACTGTTTTTT

v_call: TRBV19
j_call: TRBJ2-3
clone_size: .
d_call: TRBD1
cdr3_aa: CASSIVWGQLVTDTQYF
cdr3_nt: TGTGCCAGTAGTATAGTGTGGGGACAGCTCGTCACAGATACGCAGTATTTT

v_call: TRBV13
j_call: TRBJ2-5
clone_size: .
d_call: TRBD1
cdr3_aa: CASSSRDRRVQETQYF
cdr3_nt: TGTGCCAGCAGTTCCCGGGACAGGAGAGTCCAAGAGACCCAGTACTTC

v_call: TRBV9
j_call: TRBJ1-2
clone_size: .
d_call: .
cdr3_aa: CASSTDFGGYGYTF
cdr3_nt: TGTGCCAGCAGTACAGATTTTGGAGGTTATGGCTACACCTTC

v_call: TRBV5-1
j_call: TRBJ1-2
clone_size: .
d_call: TRBD1
cdr3_aa: CASSLAQGATYGYTF
cdr3_nt: TGCGCCAGCAGCTTGGCGCAGGGGGCGACCTATGGCTACACCTTC

v_call: TRBV27
j_call: TRBJ2-1
clone_size: once
d_call: TRBD1
cdr3_aa: CASKRTGGNEQFF
cdr3_nt: TGTGCCAGCAAAAGGACAGGGGGCAATGAGCAGTTCTTC

v_call: TRBV5-6
j_call: TRBJ2-7
clone_size: few
d_call: .
cdr3_aa: CASSPGATYEQYF
cdr3_nt: TGTGCCAGCAGCCCCGGAGCCACCTACGAGCAGTACTTC

v_call: TRBV9
j_call: TRBJ2-3
clone_size: .
d_call: TRBD2
cdr3_aa: CASSVGLAGGGRRADTQYF
cdr3_nt: TGTGCCAGCAGCGTAGGATTAGCGGGAGGGGGTCGAAGGGCAGATACGCAGTATTTT

v_call: TRBV4-1
j_call: TRBJ2-7
clone_size: .
d_call: TRBD2
cdr3_aa: CASSGAGAYEQYF
cdr3_nt: TGCGCCAGCTCCGGGGCGGGAGCGTACGAGCAGTACTTC

v_call: TRBV5-1
j_call: TRBJ2-3
clone_size: .
d_call: .
cdr3_aa: CASSGGGWGISTQYF
cdr3_nt: TGCGCCAGCAGTGGGGGAGGATGGGGTATAAGTACGCAGTATTTT

v_call: TRBV9
j_call: TRBJ1-3
clone_size: once
d_call: TRBD1
cdr3_aa: CASSHKQGAWGNTIYF
cdr3_nt: TGTGCCAGCAGCCACAAACAGGGGGCTTGGGGAAACACCATATATTTT